Detailed here is one T cell receptor (beta chain). What it binds is not known. Treatment defined: oral pan-JAK inhibitor, 5-10 mg twice daily. RNA, once extracted, was reverse transcribed into cDNA for use as the sequencing template. Only in-frame clones appear in the TCRdb table, and some are missing; sequencing was by immunoSEQ multiplex PCR. This repertoire shows 150,000 or so clones, less than 70% found once; its top ten account for 0.75% to 0.95%. This entry belongs to a study of CD8+ T cells in alopecia areata. Study findings and constraints: Throughout tofacitinib, many expanded lesional clones continued to persist in scalp and blood. Scalp clonality, together with expanded CD8+ clones among the top 100, fell significantly with tofacitinib. Uncertain still, given a single nonresponder, is whether baseline CD8+ expansion links to response.

Germline-derived CDR1 and CDR2 are SNHLY and FYNNEI. The CDR3 consists of 12 residues. V was cut by 4 bases and J by 6 bases, with 10 bases left in between. The chain recombines TRBV2 with TRBJ2-7; no reliable D call. The TCR was taken from a human donor with alopecia areata. The material was CD4+ T cells sorted from blood, obtained at week 4, from a patient treated with tofacitinib. The DNA of the CDR3 is TGTGCCAGCAGTGCGGACCCGGGCGAGCAGTACTTC. This translates into CASSADPGEQYF.